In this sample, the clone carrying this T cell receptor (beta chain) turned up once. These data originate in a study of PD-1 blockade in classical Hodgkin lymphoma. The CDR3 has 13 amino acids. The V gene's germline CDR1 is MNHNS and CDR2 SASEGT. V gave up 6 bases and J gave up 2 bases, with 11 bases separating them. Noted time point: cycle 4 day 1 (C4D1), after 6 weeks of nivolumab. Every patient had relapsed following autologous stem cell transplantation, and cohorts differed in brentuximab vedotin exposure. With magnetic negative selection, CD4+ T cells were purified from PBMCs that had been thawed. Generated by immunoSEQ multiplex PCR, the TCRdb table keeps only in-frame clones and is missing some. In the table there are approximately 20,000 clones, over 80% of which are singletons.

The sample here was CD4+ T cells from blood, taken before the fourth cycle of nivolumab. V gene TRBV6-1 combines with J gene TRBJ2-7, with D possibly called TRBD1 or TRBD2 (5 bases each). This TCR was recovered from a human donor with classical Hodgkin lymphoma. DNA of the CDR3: TGTGCCAGCAGCCGGGGACGAACCTACGAGCAGTACTTC. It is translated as CASSRGRTYEQYF.